Presented here are 28 T cell receptor beta chains from one specimen sequenced in a study of radiotherapy plus CTLA-4 blockade in lung cancer. TCRdb's table, derived via immunoSEQ multiplex PCR, lists solely in-frame clones and lacks some. The sample includes tens of thousands of clones, 70% to 80% of them seen just once. Sequences were derived from peripheral blood, sampled from a patient treated with radiotherapy plus ipilimumab. These receptors all stem from a human donor with non-small cell lung cancer that progressed on radiotherapy plus ipilimumab.

This chain uses TRBV28 with TRBJ1-2; maybe TRBD1 (5 bases). Germline V lookup: CDR1 MDHEN, CDR2 SYDVKM. Trimming took off 4 bases at V and 4 bases at J, with 16 bases between the two ends. This CDR3 comprises 15 residues. CDR3 sequence reads: CASSSRVGGTYGYTF. CDR3 nucleotides: TGTGCCAGCAGTTCCCGGGTTGGGGGGACCTATGGCTACACCTTC.

The rearrangement links TRBV27 to TRBJ1-2; 10 bases align to TRBD1. Trimming took 5 bases from V and 1 from J; bases not matched to a gene: 4. This CDR3 is 15 amino acids long. Germline V gene lookup returns CDR1 MNHEY and CDR2 SMNVEV (reference sequence). CDR3 DNA: TGTGCCAGCAGTAGGACAGGGGGTTTTAACTATGGCTACACCTTC. It translates to CASSRTGGFNYGYTF.

This sequence joins TRBV28 and TRBJ1-5; tentative D call: TRBD1 (5 bases). Trimming took off 4 bases at V and 1 base at J, with 14 bases between the two ends. CDR1 and CDR2 from the germline V gene are MDHEN and SYDVKM. The CDR3 spans 16 residues. The CDR3 protein is CASSSTGLGSNQPQHF. CDR3 sequence (DNA): TGTGCCAGCAGTTCGACGGGACTGGGAAGCAATCAGCCCCAGCATTTT.

This clone was observed a handful of times. The gene calls are TRBV5-1 and TRBJ2-7, with D possibly TRBD1 on 6 matching bases. Germline V gene lookup returns CDR1 SGHRS and CDR2 YFSETQ. V was cut by 3 bases and J by 1 base, with 11 bases left in between. The CDR3 runs 14 residues. In DNA form, the CDR3 reads TGCGCCAGCAGCTATTATACAGGGTCCTACGAGCAGTACTTC. Protein product: CASSYYTGSYEQYF.

The V gene is TRBV2, the J gene TRBJ2-2, with D perhaps TRBD2 (6 bases). Germline CDR1 and CDR2: SNHLY and FYNNEI. The CDR3 contains 15 residues. Trimming shortened V by 2 bases and J by 5 bases, and 12 bases separated the two germline ends. Written as DNA, the CDR3 is TGTGCCAGCAGTGAATGGGTGGGAGGAACCGGGGAGCTGTTTTTT. Amino acids: CASSEWVGGTGELFF.

This clone showed up just once. The V and J genes are TRBV14 and TRBJ2-5; perhaps TRBD1 as D (5 bases). Trimming left V 4 bases short and J 0 bases short, with 12 bases between. Germline CDR1 SGHDN, CDR2 FVKESK. CDR3 length: 15 residues. The CDR3 nucleotides read TGTGCCAGCAGCCGTAGACAGTCCTACCAAGAGACCCAGTACTTC. Translating gives CASSRRQSYQETQYF.

The rearrangement links TRBV7-9 to TRBJ2-1; 11 bases are shared with TRBD2. Germline V lookup: CDR1 SEHNR, CDR2 FQNEAQ (reference sequence). The CDR3 runs 18 residues. V shed 3 bases, J shed 7 bases, and the junction held 14 bases outside the gene matches. The CDR3 DNA reads as TGTGCCAGCAGCTTGCCACCTAGACTAGCGGGAAAGTTAAATGAGCAGTTCTTC. Amino acids: CASSLPPRLAGKLNEQFF.

CDR3 nucleotide sequence: TGTGCCAGCAGCTTGGCACCGGGACAGGGACTCTATGGCTACACCTTC. Translating gives CASSLAPGQGLYGYTF. The V and J genes are TRBV5-4 and TRBJ1-2; TRBD1 agrees at 9 bases. The germline V gene has CDR1 SGHNT and CDR2 YYREEE (reference sequence). With 0 bases clipped from V and 4 bases from J, the junction kept 7 bases outside the gene matches. The CDR3 has 16 amino acids.

This rearrangement joins TRBV30 to TRBJ2-1; 7 bases are shared with TRBD2. This CDR3 has 11 residues. V lost 2 bases, J lost 10 bases, and 2 bases stayed unmatched. Germline V lookup: CDR1 GTSNPN, CDR2 SVGIG (reference sequence). CDR3 region: CAWSWEGEQFF. DNA of the CDR3: TGTGCCTGGAGTTGGGAGGGCGAGCAGTTCTTC.

The rearrangement uses TRBV28 and TRBJ1-1; D is uncertain. Trimming cost V 8 bases and J 3 bases, with 7 bases left between them. CDR1 and CDR2 (germline): MDHEN, SYDVKM. This CDR3 has 11 amino acids. The CDR3 DNA sequence: TGTGCCAGCGGGCAGGACACTGAAGCTTTCTTT. It specifies CASGQDTEAFF.

V gene TRBV5-6 combines with J gene TRBJ2-5, with D unresolved. Germline V gene sequence: CDR1 SGHDT, CDR2 YYEEEE. Trimming left V 0 bases short and J 3 bases short, with 12 bases between. This CDR3 comprises 15 residues. CDR3 in DNA: TGTGCCAGCAGCTTGGCAAGGCAGTCGAAAGAGACCCAGTACTTC. It encodes CASSLARQSKETQYF.

The CDR3 DNA sequence: TGCGCCAGCAGCTCCGGACTCCAAGAGACCCAGTACTTC. Its translation: CASSSGLQETQYF. The chain links TRBV5-1 to TRBJ2-5, with a tentative D call TRBD2 (5 bases). The CDR3 contains 13 residues. Trimming stripped 3 bases from V and 1 base from J, with 7 bases between. CDR1 SGHRS and CDR2 YFSETQ come from the germline V gene.

This clone was recorded a few times. The CDR3 DNA reads as TGTGCCAGCAGTGAACGGGGTCGAGCAGGCGTCTACGAGCAGTACTTC. This codes for CASSERGRAGVYEQYF. The rearrangement joins TRBV2 to TRBJ2-7; possibly TRBD2 for D (5 bases). The CDR3 contains 16 residues. The germline V gene encodes CDR1 SNHLY and CDR2 FYNNEI. V dropped 2 bases and J dropped 3 bases, with 17 bases sitting between them.

V and J are TRBV5-4 and TRBJ2-7, with no clear D. Germline CDR1 SGHNT, CDR2 YYREEE (reference sequence). The CDR3 totals 12 residues. The V gene lost 3 bases and the J gene lost 6 bases, with 10 bases spanning the gap. CDR3 coding DNA: TGTGCCAGCAGCTACGGGCATCTCGAGCAGTACTTC. Encoded protein: CASSYGHLEQYF.

The chain combines TRBV6-5 with TRBJ2-7; 8 nucleotides align to TRBD2. This CDR3 contains 15 residues. The germline gives CDR1 MNHEY, CDR2 SVGAGI. J gave up 6 bases and V 2 bases, and 9 bases lay outside the gene matches. CDR3 bases: TGTGCCAGCAGTTACATGTCGGGAGGGGTTCTCGAGCAGTACTTC. It specifies CASSYMSGGVLEQYF.

V is TRBV11-2 and J is TRBJ1-1, with D hard to call. The germline V and J ends were trimmed by 1 base and 7 bases, with 10 bases remaining between them. Germline assignment: CDR1 SGHAT and CDR2 FQNNGV. This CDR3 contains 13 residues. The CDR3 region is CASSLVRGDEAFF. CDR3 coding DNA: TGTGCCAGCAGCTTAGTCCGCGGGGATGAAGCTTTCTTT. The full variable domain, rest sourced from reference TRBV11-2 and TRBJ1-1, is EAGVAQSPRYKIIEKRQSVAFWCNPISGHATLYWYQQILGQGPKLLIQFQNNGVVDDSQLPKDRFSAERLKGVDSTLKIQPAKLEDSAVYLCASSLVRGDEAFFGQGTRLTVV.

This clone was seen a handful of times. CDR3 in amino acids: CASSSSTGGHGYTF. CDR3 coding DNA: TGTGCCAGCAGCTCTTCGACAGGGGGCCATGGCTACACCTTC. The genes are TRBV7-9 and TRBJ1-2; 10 bases agree with TRBD1. Per germline, CDR1 SEHNR and CDR2 FQNEAQ (reference sequence). V trimming: 4 bases; J trimming: 6 bases; junction bases outside the gene matches: 5. CDR3 length equals 14 residues.

The chain joins TRBV6-5 to TRBJ1-2, with unresolved D. Germline CDR1 is MNHEY and CDR2 is SVGAGI. Trimming took 2 bases from V and 8 from J, leaving 9 bases between them. CDR3 length: 12 amino acids. This chain's CDR3 is CASSYAEVGYTF. CDR3 sequence (DNA): TGTGCCAGCAGTTACGCGGAGGTCGGCTACACCTTC.

V gene TRBV27 combines with J gene TRBJ2-7; no clear D gene. Germline CDR1 and CDR2: MNHEY and SMNVEV (reference sequence). Trimming left V 2 bases short and J 0 bases short, with 14 bases between. The CDR3 sequence is 16 residues long. CDR3 loop: CASSLGARSFSYEQYF. CDR3 sequence (DNA): TGTGCCAGCAGTTTAGGAGCCAGAAGTTTCTCCTACGAGCAGTACTTC.

V usage is TRBV4-3 and J usage is TRBJ1-2, with D possibly being TRBD1 (5 bases). The germline CDR1 and CDR2 sequences are LGHNA and YSLEER. The CDR3 loop spans 18 amino acids. Deletions cut 4 bases from V and 0 bases from J, with 21 bases between. The CDR3 DNA reads as TGCGCCAGCAGCCCCCAGCCAAGGACATACTCGACTAACTATGGCTACACCTTC. This translates into CASSPQPRTYSTNYGYTF.

The chain has TRBV6-1 and TRBJ2-3, with D possibly being TRBD2 (6 bases). Between the trimmed V and J ends, which lost 0 bases and 1 base, there was a span of 11 bases. Germline V CDR1 and CDR2: MNHNS, SASEGT. The CDR3 covers 16 residues. The CDR3 reads CASSEAVGGGTDTQYF. CDR3 in DNA: TGTGCCAGCAGTGAAGCGGTCGGAGGGGGCACAGATACGCAGTATTTT.

The V and J genes are TRBV28 and TRBJ2-1, with TRBD2 matching 8 bases. Per the germline V gene, CDR1 is MDHEN and CDR2 is SYDVKM. The V gene end was trimmed by 4 bases and the J gene end by 0 bases; junction bases not matched to a gene: 8. The length of the CDR3 is 17 residues. In DNA, the CDR3 is TGTGCCAGCAGTTCTGCCCAGAGCGGGAGCTCCTACAATGAGCAGTTCTTC. Translating it yields CASSSAQSGSSYNEQFF.

J is TRBJ1-4 and V is TRBV7-2; D is possibly TRBD1 (6 bases). Trimming stripped 2 bases from V and 2 bases from J, with 12 bases between. The CDR3 is made up of 16 amino acids. Per germline, CDR1 SGHTA and CDR2 FQGNSA. CDR3 protein: CASSLNPGVTNEKLFF. The CDR3 DNA reads as TGTGCCAGCAGCTTAAATCCAGGGGTGACTAATGAAAAACTGTTTTTT. The whole variable domain, remainder taken from reference TRBV7-2 and TRBJ1-4, is GAGVSQSPSNKVTEKGKDVELRCDPISGHTALYWYRQSLGQGLEFLIYFQGNSAPDKSGLPSDRFSAERTGGSVSTLTIQRTQQEDSAVYLCASSLNPGVTNEKLFFGSGTQLSVL.

The chain recombines TRBV28 with TRBJ1-1; D ambiguous. Germline values: CDR1 MDHEN, CDR2 SYDVKM. V lost 4 bases and J lost 5, with 5 bases in between. This CDR3 region has 11 residues. The CDR3 bases are TGTGCCAGCAGTTGGGGAACTGAAGCTTTCTTT. Protein product: CASSWGTEAFF.

This clone was counted once. The chain uses TRBV5-1 and TRBJ2-5, with 8 nucleotides matching TRBD1. The junction had 5 bases not matched to a gene; V was cut back by 4 bases and J by 3 bases. This CDR3 is 14 amino acids long. CDR1 is SGHRS and CDR2 is YFSETQ in the germline V gene. The CDR3 region is CASSHGQGEETQYF. The CDR3 DNA follows: TGCGCCAGCAGCCACGGACAGGGAGAAGAGACCCAGTACTTC.

The chain recombines TRBV5-1 with TRBJ2-1; D assignment may be TRBD1 or TRBD2 (6 bases each). Germline V gene data show CDR1 as SGHRS and CDR2 as YFSETQ. This CDR3 has 12 residues. The germline V and J ends were trimmed by 5 bases and 11 bases, with 14 bases remaining between them. This chain's CDR3 is CASSLGAGKQFF. The CDR3 DNA reads TGCGCCAGCAGTCTGGGGGCGGGGAAGCAGTTCTTC.

The rearrangement joins TRBV18 to TRBJ1-1; 7 positions agree with TRBD1. The germline V gene has CDR1 KGHSH and CDR2 LQKENI. This CDR3 spans 16 amino acids. With 1 base clipped from V and 1 base from J, the junction kept 6 bases outside the gene matches. The CDR3 loop reads CASSPLRGNQNTEAFF. DNA for the CDR3: TGTGCCAGCTCACCACTCAGGGGGAATCAGAACACTGAAGCTTTCTTT.

This clone showed up just a few times. The chain links TRBV9 to TRBJ1-1; D remains unclear. V was cut by 0 bases and J by 1 base, with 7 bases left in between. CDR3 length: 14 amino acids. CDR1 and CDR2 (germline): SGDLS, YYNGEE. CDR3 loop: CASSVGTENTEAFF. CDR3 in DNA: TGTGCCAGCAGCGTAGGGACGGAGAACACTGAAGCTTTCTTT.